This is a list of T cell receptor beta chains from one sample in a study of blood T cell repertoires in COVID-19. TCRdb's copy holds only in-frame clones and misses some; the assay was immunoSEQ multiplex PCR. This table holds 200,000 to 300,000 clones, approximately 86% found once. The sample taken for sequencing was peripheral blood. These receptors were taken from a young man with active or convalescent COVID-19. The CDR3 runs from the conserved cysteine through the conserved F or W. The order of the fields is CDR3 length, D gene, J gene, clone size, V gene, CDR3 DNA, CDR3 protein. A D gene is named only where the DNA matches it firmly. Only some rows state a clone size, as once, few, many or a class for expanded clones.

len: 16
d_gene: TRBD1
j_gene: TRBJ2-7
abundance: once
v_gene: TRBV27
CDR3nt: TGTGCCAGCAGTTCTCCGGGACAGGGTAGAACCTACGAGCAGTACTTC
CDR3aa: CASSSPGQGRTYEQYF

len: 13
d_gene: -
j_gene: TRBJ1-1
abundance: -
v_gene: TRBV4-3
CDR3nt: TGCGCCAGCAGCCAAGGAGGGCAGCTTGAAGCTTTCTTT
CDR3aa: CASSQGGQLEAFF

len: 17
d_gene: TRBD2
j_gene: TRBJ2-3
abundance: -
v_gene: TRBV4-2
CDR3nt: TGTGCCAGCAGCCAAGATGGGCTAGCGGGGGTCAAAGATACGCAGTATTTT
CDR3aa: CASSQDGLAGVKDTQYF

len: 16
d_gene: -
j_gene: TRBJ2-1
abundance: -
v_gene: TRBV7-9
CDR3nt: TGTGCCAGCAGCTTAGGTTTTACGACTAGCTACAATGAGCAGTTCTTC
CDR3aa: CASSLGFTTSYNEQFF

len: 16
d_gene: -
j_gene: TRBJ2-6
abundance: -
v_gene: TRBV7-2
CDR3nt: TGTGCCAGCAGCTTAGTACAGGGAGCTGGGGCCAACGTCCTGACTTTC
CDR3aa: CASSLVQGAGANVLTF

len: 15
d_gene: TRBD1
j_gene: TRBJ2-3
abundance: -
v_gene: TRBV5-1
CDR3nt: TGCGCCAGCAGCTTCGGGCAGGGGGCCACAGATACGCAGTATTTT
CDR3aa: CASSFGQGATDTQYF

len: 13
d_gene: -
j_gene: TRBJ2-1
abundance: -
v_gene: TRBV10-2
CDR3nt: TGCGCCAGCAGGAAGGGGGACTACAATGAGCAGTTCTTC
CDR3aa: CASRKGDYNEQFF

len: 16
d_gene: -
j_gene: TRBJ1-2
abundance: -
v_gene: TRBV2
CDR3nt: TGTGCCAGCAGTGAGGCCCGGGTGGGGCAAAGCTATGGCTACACCTTC
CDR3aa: CASSEARVGQSYGYTF

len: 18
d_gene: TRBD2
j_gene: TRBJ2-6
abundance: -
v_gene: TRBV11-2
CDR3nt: TGTGCCAGCAGCTTGCGGGGGGCTTTCTTCTCTGGGGCCAACGTCCTGACTTTC
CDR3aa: CASSLRGAFFSGANVLTF

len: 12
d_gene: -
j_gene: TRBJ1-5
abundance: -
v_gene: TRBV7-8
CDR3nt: TGTGCCAGCAGCTCCGGGGATCAGCCCCAGCATTTT
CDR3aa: CASSSGDQPQHF

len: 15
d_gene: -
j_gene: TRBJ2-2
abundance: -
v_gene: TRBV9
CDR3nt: TGTGCCAGCAGCGTAGAGGCAGGGCGGGGCGGGGAGCTGTTTTTT
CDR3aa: CASSVEAGRGGELFF

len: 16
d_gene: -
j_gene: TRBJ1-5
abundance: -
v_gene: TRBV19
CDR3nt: TGTGCCAGTAGTATAGATTCTGGGAGACTTCATCAGCCCCAGCATTTT
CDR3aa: CASSIDSGRLHQPQHF

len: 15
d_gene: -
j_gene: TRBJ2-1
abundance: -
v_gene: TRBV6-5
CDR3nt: TGTGCCAGCAGACCCTTTACCAGCTCCTACAATGAGCAGTTCTTC
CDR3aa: CASRPFTSSYNEQFF

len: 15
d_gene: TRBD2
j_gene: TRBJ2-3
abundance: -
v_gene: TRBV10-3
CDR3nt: TGTGCCATCAGTACTAGCGGGGGGAGCACAGATACGCAGTATTTT
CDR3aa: CAISTSGGSTDTQYF

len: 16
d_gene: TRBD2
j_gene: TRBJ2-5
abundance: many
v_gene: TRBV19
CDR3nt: TGTGCCAGTAGTATCGGACTAGCGGTGTACCAAGAGACCCAGTACTTC
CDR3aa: CASSIGLAVYQETQYF

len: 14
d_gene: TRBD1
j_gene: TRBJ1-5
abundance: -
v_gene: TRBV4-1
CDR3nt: TGCGCCAGCAGCCGGGACAGGGCCAATCAGCCCCAGCATTTT
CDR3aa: CASSRDRANQPQHF

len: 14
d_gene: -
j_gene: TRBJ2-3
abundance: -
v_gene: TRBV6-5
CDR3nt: TGTGCCAGCAGTTACACGCCATCCGGGGATACGCAGTATTTT
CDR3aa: CASSYTPSGDTQYF

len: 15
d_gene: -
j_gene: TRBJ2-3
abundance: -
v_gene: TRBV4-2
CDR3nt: TGTGCCAGCAGCCAAGAACTAGCCGAGGCAGATACGCAGTATTTT
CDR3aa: CASSQELAEADTQYF

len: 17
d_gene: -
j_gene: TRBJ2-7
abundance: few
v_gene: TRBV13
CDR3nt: TGTGCCAGCAGCCCCAGAGGGGGGGCGCTTGCAAACTACGAGCAGTACTTC
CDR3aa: CASSPRGGALANYEQYF

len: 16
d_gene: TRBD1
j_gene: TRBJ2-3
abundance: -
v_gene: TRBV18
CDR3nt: TGTGCCAGCTCACCACCGGTTCAGGGGGTTGGAGATACGCAGTATTTT
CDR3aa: CASSPPVQGVGDTQYF

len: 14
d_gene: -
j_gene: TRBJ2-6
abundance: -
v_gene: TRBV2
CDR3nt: TGTGCCAGCAGTCGGGTCTCTGGGGCCAACGTCCTGACTTTC
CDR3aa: CASSRVSGANVLTF

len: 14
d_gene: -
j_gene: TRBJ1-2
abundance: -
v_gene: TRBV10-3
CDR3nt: TGTGCCATCAGTGAAGGTCAGGGTGGGGAAGGCTACACCTTC
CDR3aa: CAISEGQGGEGYTF

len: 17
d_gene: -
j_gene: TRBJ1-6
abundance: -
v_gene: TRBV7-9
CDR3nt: TGTGCCAGCAGCTTATATGGAAGGGGAGGAGGTCGGTCACCCCTCCACTTT
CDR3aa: CASSLYGRGGGRSPLHF